This entry is about one T cell receptor (beta chain). Its cognate antigen is unknown. The CDR3 spans 16 residues. Germline CDR1 reads SGHVS; CDR2 reads FQNEAQ. Trimming at V came to 5 bases and at J to 0 bases, leaving 10 bases not matched to a gene. This entry comes from a study of shared clonotypes between healthy human individuals. Method: immunoSEQ multiplex PCR; TCRdb's copy keeps in-frame clones and lacks some. This table has about a million clones, 70% to 85% appearing once. Overall study results and limits: Some naive CD4 clonotypes, roughly 4.8%, turned up in common across a handful of donors.

This TCR derives from a man aged 18-30 years in good health. Sequences were obtained from memory CD4+ T cells sorted from blood. Sample subset: CD45RA-negative fraction. The chain has TRBV7-8 and TRBJ2-7, with 7 bases lining up with TRBD1. The CDR3 nucleotides read TGTGCCAGCAGCCCTACCGGGACAGTCTCCTCCTACGAGCAGTACTTC. Translation gives CASSPTGTVSSYEQYF.